These 22 T cell receptor beta chains were sequenced from one sample in a study of T cells in women clearing cervical HPV infection. Profiled with immunoSEQ multiplex PCR; TCRdb holds only in-frame clones, not every one. Its table records 25,000 to 35,000 clones. Input material: blood buffy coat. The receptors here all came from a woman aged 18-69 years with a cervical HPV16 infection that either progressed to CIN3+ or cleared (not recorded which).

About this clone itself: The CDR3 end is not reached by the read, which stops 3 residues before it; the germline J gene fills it in. The chain combines TRBV20-1 with TRBJ2-3; D possibly corresponds to TRBD2 (6 bases). The germline gives CDR1 DFQATT, CDR2 SNEGSKA (reference sequence). V shed 8 bases and J shed 0 bases, with 15 bases lying between them. The CDR3 totals 14 residues. The CDR3 region is CSSGTLSSTDTQYF. CDR3 bases read: TGCAGTTCCGGGACTCTATCTAGCACAGATACG.

A remark on this clone: The read gets to within 3 residues of the CDR3 end, and the germline J gene fills in the rest. This chain uses TRBV20-1 with TRBJ1-6; D is perhaps TRBD1 (6 bases). CDR1 is DFQATT, CDR2 SNEGSKA, per germline (reference sequence). The CDR3 extends over 16 amino acids. The V gene lost 7 bases and the J gene lost 3 bases, with 19 bases spanning the gap. CDR3 protein: CSVTSGADYYNSPLHF. Incomplete CDR3 DNA: TGCAGTGTCACATCAGGGGCAGATTACTATAATTCACCC.

With regard to this clone: The read ends 3 residues shy of where the CDR3 ends; the end is completed using the germline J gene. V usage is TRBV20-1 and J usage is TRBJ1-5; D is ambiguous. The CDR3 is made up of 14 amino acids. Germline CDR1 reads DFQATT; CDR2 reads SNEGSKA (reference sequence). Deletions cut 0 bases from V and 4 bases from J, with 10 bases between. The CDR3 bases that were read are TGCAGTGCTAGAGAGGCGGGTCATAATCAGCCC. This sequence encodes CSAREAGHNQP. The whole CDR3 sequence is CSAREAGHNQPQHF.

Regarding this clone: Read sequence stops 3 residues before the CDR3 end, and the germline J gene provides the missing end. The V and J genes are TRBV20-1 and TRBJ1-5; TRBD1 is a possible D gene (6 bases). CDR3 size: 16 residues. V lost 0 bases to trimming and J lost 3 bases, with 15 bases between them. The germline gives CDR1 DFQATT, CDR2 SNEGSKA (reference sequence). This CDR3 is CSARDPGGAPNQPQHF. CDR3 bases read: TGCAGTGCTAGAGATCCGGGGGGCGCCCCCAATCAGCCC.

Points on this clone: Read coverage stops 3 residues before the CDR3 terminus; the germline J gene supplies the remainder. The V call is TRBV6-1, the J call TRBJ1-6; TRBD1 is a possible D gene (5 bases). Germline CDR1 and CDR2: MNHNS and SASEGT. The CDR3 covers 14 residues. Trimming left V 2 bases short and J 9 bases short, with 11 bases between. CDR3 DNA (partial): TGTGCCAGCAGTGAAACCCAGGGTAGTTCACCC. This gives the protein CASSETQGSSP. The entire CDR3 is CASSETQGSSPLHF.

A note on this clone: The CDR3 extends 3 residues past the end of the read, so its final part is completed from the germline J gene. The gene calls are TRBV5-4 and TRBJ1-1; D not resolved. Germline V gene data show CDR1 as SGHNT and CDR2 as YYREEE (reference sequence). V lost 0 bases and J 0 bases, leaving 9 bases between the germline ends. CDR3 length equals 15 residues. Incomplete CDR3 DNA: TGTGCCAGCAGCTTGGCTACGCAATTGAACACTGAA. Protein product: CASSLATQLNTE. The whole CDR3 protein reads CASSLATQLNTEAFF.

To note about this clone: The CDR3 end lies 3 residues beyond the end of the read and is filled in from the germline J gene. The chain combines TRBV28 with TRBJ2-2; D is perhaps TRBD1 (7 bases). CDR3 length: 14 residues. CDR1 and CDR2 (germline): MDHEN, SYDVKM. CDR3 protein: CASKEGAGANVLFF. CDR3 DNA, as far as it was read: TGTGCCAGCAAGGAGGGGGCTGGGGCCAACGTG.

The CDR3 sequence is CASSLSADPYEQYF. The DNA read from the CDR3 is TGTGCCAGCAGCTTATCGGCGGATCCCTACGAG. The rearrangement joins TRBV7-8 to TRBJ2-7; unclear D gene. The read is 3 residues too short to cover the CDR3 end, so that end is filled in from the germline J gene. The CDR3 has 14 residues. V lost 2 bases and J 2 bases, leaving 10 bases between the germline ends. CDR1 and CDR2 from the germline V gene are SGHVS and FQNEAQ.

In regard to this clone: The read ends 3 residues shy of where the CDR3 ends; the end is completed using the germline J gene. The V call is TRBV10-3, the J call TRBJ1-1, with D tentatively TRBD1 (6 bases). Trimming cost V 4 bases and J 2 bases, with 14 bases left between them. Germline values: CDR1 ENHRY, CDR2 SYGVKD. The CDR3 has 15 residues. This CDR3 reads CAISAPGGVNTEAFF. The CDR3 DNA, read in part, is TGTGCCATCAGTGCTCCGGGGGGCGTAAACACTGAA.

With respect to this clone: Read coverage stops 3 residues before the CDR3 terminus; the germline J gene supplies the remainder. The rearrangement uses TRBV12-3 or TRBV12-4 and TRBJ1-2; TRBD1 matches 7 bases. Trimming removed 2 bases from V and 7 bases from J; junction bases left unmatched: 4. The CDR3 runs to 13 residues. The DNA read from the CDR3 is TGTGCCAGCAGTTTAAGCCAGGGGGGTGGC. It specifies CASSLSQGGG. The complete CDR3 protein is CASSLSQGGGYTF.

To note about this clone: The read terminates 3 residues before the CDR3 end, so the remaining end is supplied by the germline J gene. The chain employs TRBV15 and TRBJ2-5; D gene unclear. CDR1 LNHNV and CDR2 YYDKDF come from the germline V gene (reference sequence). The CDR3 loop spans 19 amino acids. Trimming removed 1 base from V and 2 bases from J, with 23 bases in between. The sequenced part of the CDR3 DNA is TGTGCCACCAGCAGAGGAAATGCTGTTGGTCTAAGCCCGCAAGAGACC. Translating gives CATSRGNAVGLSPQET. The full CDR3 protein is CATSRGNAVGLSPQETQYF. The full variable domain, in which reference TRBV15 and TRBJ2-5 provide the parts outside the CDR3, is DAMVIQNPRYQVTQFGKPVTLSCSQTLNHNVMYWYQQKSSQAPKLLFHYYDKDFNNEADTPDNFQSRRPNTSFCFLDIRSPGLGDTAMYLCATSRGNAVGLSPQETQYFGPGTRLLVL.

Worth noting for this clone: The read terminates 3 residues ahead of where the CDR3 ends, so the germline J gene completes it. This chain joins TRBV20-1 and TRBJ1-2, with D perhaps TRBD1 (5 bases). CDR1 is DFQATT, CDR2 SNEGSKA, per germline (reference sequence). V shed 7 bases and J shed 4 bases, with 25 bases lying between them. There are 16 residues in the CDR3. The CDR3 loop is CSGHPLSEQGLYGYTF. The part of the CDR3 DNA that was read is TGCAGTGGCCATCCCCTATCCGAGCAGGGACTCTATGGC.

Turning to this clone: The read terminates 3 residues ahead of where the CDR3 ends, so the germline J gene completes it. The rearrangement uses TRBV5-1 and TRBJ2-5; 11 bases are shared with TRBD2. CDR3 length: 15 residues. Per the germline V gene, CDR1 is SGHRS and CDR2 is YFSETQ. With V trimmed by 4 bases and J by 5 bases, 7 bases remained unmatched. Here the CDR3 reads CASSPLAGDAETQYF. CDR3 bases read: TGCGCCAGCAGCCCACTAGCGGGAGATGCGGAGACC. The full variable domain, rest sourced from reference TRBV5-1 and TRBJ2-5, is KAGVTQTPRYLIKTRGQQVTLSCSPISGHRSVSWYQQTPGQGLQFLFEYFSETQRNKGNFPGRFSGRQFSNSRSEMNVSTLELGDSALYLCASSPLAGDAETQYFGPGTRLLVL.

As for this clone: With the read ending 3 residues before the CDR3 end, the germline J gene is used to fill in that end. The V call is TRBV2, the J call TRBJ2-3; TRBD2 aligns across 9 bases. V lost 9 bases and J lost 0; bases outside the gene matches: 7. This CDR3 is 15 amino acids long. The germline V gene has CDR1 SNHLY and CDR2 FYNNEI. CDR3 residues: CASRTLAGSTDTQYF. The CDR3 DNA, read in part, is TGTGCCAGTCGAACCCTAGCGGGGAGCACAGATACG.

Remarks on this clone: The CDR3 end falls 3 residues outside the read, so it is completed with the germline J gene. J is TRBJ2-7 and V is TRBV20-1; D is possibly TRBD1 (5 bases). The V end lost 4 bases, the J end lost 6 bases, and 22 bases lay between the germline ends. CDR1 is DFQATT and CDR2 is SNEGSKA in the germline V gene (reference sequence). The length of the CDR3 is 15 residues. The CDR3 spells CSATPSQGSLREQYF. CDR3 DNA, as far as it was read: TGCAGTGCTACCCCATCGCAGGGCTCCCTGCGCGAG.

A word on this clone: The read halts 3 residues ahead of the CDR3 end, with the missing end drawn from the germline J gene. This chain connects TRBV18 to TRBJ1-2; 7 bases agree with TRBD1. The germline CDR1 and CDR2 sequences are KGHSH and LQKENI. The J segment lost 4 bases and the V segment lost 6 bases, leaving 11 bases of the junction unmatched. This CDR3 region has 15 residues. The sequenced part of the CDR3 DNA is TGTGCCAGCTCTCGGACGGGGGACAGTGCCTATGGC. Translated, it gives CASSRTGDSAYG. The CDR3, in full, reads CASSRTGDSAYGYTF.

The CDR3 DNA, read in part, is TGCGCCAGCAGCTTGGAAATCCGCGGTTCCTATAATTCACCG. Amino acid sequence: CASSLEIRGSYNSP. The full CDR3 protein reads CASSLEIRGSYNSPLFF. V is TRBV5-1 and J is TRBJ2-2; D gene uncertain. The read gets to within 3 residues of the CDR3 end, and the germline J gene fills in the rest. The CDR3 length is 17 residues. Germline assignment: CDR1 SGHRS and CDR2 YFSETQ. Variable domain in full (rest from reference TRBV5-1 and TRBJ2-2): KAGVTQTPRYLIKTRGQQVTLSCSPISGHRSVSWYQQTPGQGLQFLFEYFSETQRNKGNFPGRFSGRQFSNSRSEMNVSTLELGDSALYLCASSLEIRGSYNSPLFFGEGSRLTVL.

Remarks on this clone: The sequence runs out 3 residues before the end of the CDR3; the remainder is reconstructed from the germline J gene. The rearrangement links TRBV19 to TRBJ2-3; D is possibly TRBD2 (7 bases). The ends were cut back, 3 bases at V and 2 bases at J, with 18 bases in the middle. CDR3 length equals 17 residues. Germline CDR1 is LNHDA and CDR2 is SQIVND (reference sequence). The CDR3 here is CASSMGGPYIYTDTQYF. Incomplete CDR3 DNA: TGTGCCAGTAGTATGGGGGGGCCATACATATACACAGATACG. The full variable domain, its missing parts supplied by reference TRBV19 and TRBJ2-3, is DGGITQSPKYLFRKEGQNVTLSCEQNLNHDAMYWYRQDPGQGLRLIYYSQIVNDFQKGDIAEGYSVSREKKESFPLTVTSAQKNPTAFYLCASSMGGPYIYTDTQYFGPGTRLTVL.

About this clone itself: The CDR3 end is not reached by the read, which stops 3 residues before it; the germline J gene fills it in. The chain uses TRBV20-1 and TRBJ2-7; a possible D gene is TRBD1 (7 bases). The CDR3 is 12 residues long. Germline-derived CDR1 and CDR2 are DFQATT and SNEGSKA (reference sequence). V lost 6 bases, J lost 6 bases, and 15 bases lay in between. The covered CDR3 bases are TGCAGTGCCTCCCGACAGGGAGGCGAG. It translates to CSASRQGGE. The CDR3 in full is CSASRQGGEQYF.

Concerning this clone itself: The sequence runs out 3 residues before the end of the CDR3; the remainder is reconstructed from the germline J gene. This sequence joins TRBV7-6 and TRBJ2-4, with 9 bases lining up with TRBD1. CDR1 is SGHVS, CDR2 FNYEAQ, per germline. The CDR3 contains 17 residues. The CDR3 loop reads CASSLRGQGYPKHGQYF. The DNA read from the CDR3 is TGTGCCAGCAGCTTAAGGGGACAGGGTTATCCCAAACATGGT. Complete variable domain (other parts from reference TRBV7-6 and TRBJ2-4): GAGVSQSPRYKVTKRGQDVALRCDPISGHVSLYWYRQALGQGPEFLTYFNYEAQQDKSGLPNDRFSAERPEGSISTLTIQRTEQRDSAMYRCASSLRGQGYPKHGQYFGAGTRLSVL.

Remarks on this clone: The CDR3 extends 3 residues past the end of the read, so its final part is completed from the germline J gene. The sample contains more than one DNA sequence encoding this CDR3. This sequence joins TRBV18 and TRBJ1-2; no clear D. This CDR3 contains 17 residues. From germline, CDR1 is KGHSH and CDR2 LQKENI. The DNA read from the CDR3 is TGTGCCAGCTCACCACTCGCTAGCGGGGAACCCACAGATACC. This sequence encodes CASSPLASGEPTDT. The whole CDR3 is CASSPLASGEPTDTYTF.

A word on this clone: The CDR3 end falls 3 residues outside the read, so it is completed with the germline J gene. V usage is TRBV7-2 and J usage is TRBJ2-3, with 7 positions matching TRBD1. CDR3 size: 12 residues. Germline CDR1 reads SGHTA; CDR2 reads FQGNSA. The sequenced part of the CDR3 DNA is TGTGCCAGCAGCCGGGACAGCCAGCCG. Its protein is CASSRDSQP. The whole CDR3 reads CASSRDSQPQYF.